This TCR beta chain was sequenced in a study of PD-L1 blockade in urothelial cancer. Study overall: Patients commenced intravenous atezolizumab, 1,200 mg every 3 weeks, around 2014. Blood was evaluated 3 weeks (second dose) and 6 weeks after therapy began.

Locally advanced or metastatic urothelial carcinoma affected the patients. For each patient, 1 to 8 samples were obtained, pretreatment and on-treatment. Produced via immunoSEQ multiplex PCR; TCRdb's table is partial and in-frame only. Among 35,000 to 55,000 clones, more than 75% were seen once, and the ten largest hold about 14%. The sequences come from PBMCs, collected around atezolizumab (anti-PD-L1) treatment. This clonotype was obtained from a woman aged 60-75 years with urothelial cancer.

For the CDR3, the DNA is TGCAGCGTTGATAGGGACAAGTTCTATGGCTACACCTTC. This gives the protein CSVDRDKFYGYTF. The chain has TRBV29-1 and TRBJ1-2; tentative D call: TRBD1 (6 bases). CDR3 length: 13 amino acids. Trimming left V 3 bases short and J 4 bases short, with 12 bases between. The germline CDR1 and CDR2 sequences are SQVTM and ANQGSEA.